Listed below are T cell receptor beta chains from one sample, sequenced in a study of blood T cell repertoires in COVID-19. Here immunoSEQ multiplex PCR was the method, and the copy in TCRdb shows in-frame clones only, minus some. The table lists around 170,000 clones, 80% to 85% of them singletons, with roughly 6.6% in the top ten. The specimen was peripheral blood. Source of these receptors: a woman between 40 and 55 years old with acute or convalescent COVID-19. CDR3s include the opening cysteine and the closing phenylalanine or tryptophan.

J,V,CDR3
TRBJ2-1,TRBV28,CASSLSTTGHSYNEQFF
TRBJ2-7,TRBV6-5,CASSYSVLAGPYEQYF
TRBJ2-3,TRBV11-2,CASSRGLAGTDTQYF
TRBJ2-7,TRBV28,CASSLPTQGQPAIRF
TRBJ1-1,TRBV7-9,CASSSGQGRGTEAFF
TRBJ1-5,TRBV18,CASSPPGDGQPQHF
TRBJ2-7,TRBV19,CASSMTGDPGGSYEQYF
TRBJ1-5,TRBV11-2,CASSFVEGQPQHF
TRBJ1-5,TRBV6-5,CASSPGQGYQPQHF
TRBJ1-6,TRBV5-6,CASSHDRVSPLHF
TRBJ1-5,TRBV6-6,CASSYHRGSSNQPQHF
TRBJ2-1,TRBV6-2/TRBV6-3,CASCRLGGRNEQFF
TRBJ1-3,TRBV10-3,CATGGGRDTIYF
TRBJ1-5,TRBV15,CATSDRDRPHQPQHF
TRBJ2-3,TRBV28,CASSSPSSGRGLDTQYF
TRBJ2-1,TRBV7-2,CASSLELLGGDEQFF
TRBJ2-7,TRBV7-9,CASSFLGFYEQYF
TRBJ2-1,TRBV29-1,CSALGTSSYNEQFF
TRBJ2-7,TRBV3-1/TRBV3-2,CASSLEGAGEQYF
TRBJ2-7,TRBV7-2,CASSLGLALTYEQYF
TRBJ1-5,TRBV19,CASSIGGPADQPQHF
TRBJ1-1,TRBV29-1,CSATSTGLLGAFF
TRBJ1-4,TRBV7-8,CASSPQDRYNEKLFF
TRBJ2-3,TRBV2,CASPIELPLTDTQYF
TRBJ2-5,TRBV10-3,CASTDRGETQYF
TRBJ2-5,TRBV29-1,CSVEDSAWETQYF
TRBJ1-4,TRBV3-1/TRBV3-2,CASSRGTVTEKLFF
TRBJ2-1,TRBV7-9,CASSLSYNEQFF
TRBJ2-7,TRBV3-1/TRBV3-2,CASSRPGQGLSYEQYF
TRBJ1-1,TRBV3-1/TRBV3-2,CASSQAYTEAFF
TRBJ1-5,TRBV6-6,CASSYSRDQPQHF
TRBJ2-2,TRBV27,CASSPEQGFTGELFF
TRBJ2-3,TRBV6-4,CASSVLAGGADTQYF
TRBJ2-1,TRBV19,CASSIARNNEQFF
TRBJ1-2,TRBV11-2,CASRKLVGRFSYGYTF
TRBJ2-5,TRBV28,CASSLGLVFSETQYF
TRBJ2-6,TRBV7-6,CASSYLAGANVLTF
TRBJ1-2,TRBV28,CASSSRVFGYTF
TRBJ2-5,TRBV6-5,CASSYSGSEETQYF
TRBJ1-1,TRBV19,CASSPPGENTEAFF
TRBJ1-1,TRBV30,CAWSLRDRENTEAFF
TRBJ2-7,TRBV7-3,CASSFSGGKFYEQYF
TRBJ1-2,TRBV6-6,CASSSNPPVPYGYTF
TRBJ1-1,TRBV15,CATSRRENTEAFF
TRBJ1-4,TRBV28,CASSLVAAENEKLFF
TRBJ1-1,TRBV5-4,CASSALTGTTFNTEAFF
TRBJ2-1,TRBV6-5,CASSYLTGHQTQFF
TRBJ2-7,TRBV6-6,CASRTGTSETQGYF
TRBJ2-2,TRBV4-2,CASSDRTAGELFF
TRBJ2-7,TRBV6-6,CASGREAGSYEQYF